One and the same sample provided the 21 T cell receptor beta chains below, sequenced in a study of naive and memory T cell subsets (dated by TCRdb to 2016 to 2017). Points the paper makes about the study in general: A few larger clonotypes were present in naive repertoires, especially CD8 naive repertoires, and these clonotypes were possibly memory cells re-expressing CD45RA.

These receptors are not linked to any known antigen. Preparation of the library involved UMI-ligation and nested PCR. The data were produced on an Illumina MiSeq. To cover both TRBC1 and TRBC2, the beta constant-region primer consisted of an equimolar mix of two oligonucleotides. Four rounds of PCR, combining the SP2 primer with nested alpha and beta constant-region primers, were used to amplify the ligated cDNA. TCRdb reanalyzed the raw reads on its own, using fastp at Q25 for trimming and MiXCR for clone calling, and kept in-frame beta chains. Duplicate CDR3 protein sequences are folded into a single record with the most common DNA and genes. This sample gives around 140,000 distinct CDR3 sequences in total; about 20% of them show up just once. Jointly, the top ten make up 0.085% to 0.11% of the sample. Material for sequencing was naive CD4+ T cells from blood. The intended sense of this specimen's cell subset or site label: naive T cells, CD45RA high CD27+. These TCRs come from a human donor in good health.

This clonotype was seen a few times. V is TRBV5-1 and J is TRBJ1-1, with no clear D. Per the germline V gene, CDR1 is SGHRS and CDR2 is YFSETQ. Trimming pared 4 bases from V and 1 base from J, leaving 8 bases between. The CDR3 consists of 13 residues. This CDR3 is CASSREGNTEAFF. Here the CDR3 DNA reads TGCGCCAGCAGCCGGGAAGGGAACACTGAAGCTTTCTTT.

V is TRBV20-1 and J is TRBJ2-1; 11 bases map to TRBD2. The CDR3 is 14 amino acids. V lost 3 bases, J lost 5 bases, and 3 bases stayed unmatched. Germline V gene sequence: CDR1 DFQATT, CDR2 SNEGSKA (reference sequence). CDR3 residues: CSARTTSGNNEQFF. CDR3 nucleotides: TGCAGTGCTAGGACGACTAGCGGGAACAATGAGCAGTTCTTC.

This clonotype turned up a few times. V and J are TRBV28 and TRBJ1-5; 7 bases match TRBD1. CDR3 length: 14 amino acids. Trimming at V came to 3 bases and at J to 9 bases, leaving 8 bases not matched to a gene. The germline CDR1 and CDR2 sequences are MDHEN and SYDVKM. Here the CDR3 reads CASSFGPGQMPQHF. CDR3 coding DNA: TGTGCCAGCAGTTTCGGACCGGGACAGATGCCCCAGCATTTT.

V is TRBV28 and J is TRBJ2-5; 9 bases line up with TRBD2. V shed 5 bases, J shed 1 base, and the junction held 8 bases outside the gene matches. Germline-derived CDR1 and CDR2 are MDHEN and SYDVKM. This CDR3 is 16 amino acids long. This chain's CDR3 is CASSPRLAAGQETQYF. CDR3 bases: TGTGCCAGCAGTCCAAGACTAGCGGCTGGCCAAGAGACCCAGTACTTC.

This clonotype has a single count. The chain carries TRBV3-1 and TRBJ2-3, with D tentatively TRBD2 (5 bases). Trimming shortened V by 0 bases and J by 7 bases, and 17 bases separated the two germline ends. CDR1 is LGHDT and CDR2 is YNNKEL in the germline V gene (reference sequence). There are 16 residues in the CDR3. The CDR3 bases are TGTGCCAGCAGCCAAGAAGGAGGTTCCCGGGATTATACGCAGTATTTT. It translates to CASSQEGGSRDYTQYF.

This clonotype was observed a few times. The chain joins TRBV7-3 to TRBJ2-1, with unresolved D. V lost 0 bases to trimming and J lost 6 bases, with 9 bases between them. Germline V gives CDR1 SGHTA, CDR2 FQGTGA. The CDR3 runs 14 residues. CDR3 DNA: TGTGCCAGCAGCTTAACGCCGGTAGTCAATGAGCAGTTCTTC. This translates into CASSLTPVVNEQFF.

Ten or more counts support this clonotype. The chain has TRBV7-6 and TRBJ2-7, with D perhaps matching TRBD2 (6 bases). Trimming left V 0 bases short and J 1 base short, with 10 bases between. Per the germline V gene, CDR1 is SGHVS and CDR2 is FNYEAQ. The CDR3 totals 15 residues. The CDR3 loop reads CASSLASGYSYEQYF. CDR3 nucleotides: TGTGCCAGCAGCTTAGCTAGCGGATATTCCTACGAGCAGTACTTC.

The V call is TRBV28, the J call TRBJ1-1; unclear D gene. Between the trimmed V and J ends, which lost 2 bases and 8 bases, there was a span of 12 bases. In germline, CDR1 is MDHEN, CDR2 SYDVKM. The CDR3 consists of 13 residues. The chain's CDR3 is CASSLNRGREAFF. The CDR3 DNA follows: TGTGCCAGCAGTTTAAACCGTGGGCGAGAAGCTTTCTTT.

The J gene is TRBJ1-1, the V gene TRBV29-1; the D gene is possibly TRBD1 (5 bases). Germline loops: CDR1 SQVTM, CDR2 ANQGSEA. The CDR3 sequence is 12 residues long. The ends were cut back, 6 bases at V and 1 base at J, with 9 bases in the middle. The CDR3 loop reads CSVVGANTEAFF. For the CDR3, the DNA is TGCAGCGTAGTTGGGGCGAACACTGAAGCTTTCTTT.

V and J are TRBV11-3 and TRBJ2-3; 7 positions agree with TRBD1. Germline CDR1 SGHNT, CDR2 YENEEA. The ends lost 5 bases at V and 6 bases at J; junction bases unmatched: 5. This CDR3 region has 13 residues. DNA of the CDR3: TGTGCCAGCAGCATATACAGGGGTGATACGCAGTATTTT. Its protein product is CASSIYRGDTQYF.

This clonotype has ten or more counts. The CDR3: CSAGQDSYSGNTIYF. The CDR3 region has the DNA TGCAGTGCCGGGCAGGACAGCTACTCTGGAAACACCATATATTTT. The chain is built from TRBV20-1 and TRBJ1-3, with TRBD1 as a possible D gene (6 bases). This CDR3 has 15 residues. Trimming left V 6 bases short and J 0 bases short, with 15 bases between. Germline CDR1 reads DFQATT; CDR2 reads SNEGSKA (reference sequence).

The V gene is TRBV7-2, the J gene TRBJ2-7, with no clear D. The CDR3 is 14 amino acids. Germline V CDR1 and CDR2: SGHTA, FQGNSA. Trimming cost V 2 bases and J 2 bases, with 10 bases left between them. The CDR3 nucleotides read TGTGCCAGCAGCTTATACGGCAGAACCTACGAGCAGTACTTC. Translated: CASSLYGRTYEQYF.

The sample holds a few counts of this clonotype. The rearrangement links TRBV28 to TRBJ2-2; D may be TRBD2 (6 bases). The CDR3 spans 16 residues. V was shortened by 5 bases and J by 6 bases, with 19 bases between the two germline ends. From germline, CDR1 is MDHEN and CDR2 SYDVKM. In DNA form, the CDR3 reads TGTGCCAGCAGTACCCCCGCTACCTGGGGGGCCGGGGAGCTGTTTTTT. It yields the protein CASSTPATWGAGELFF.

The chain employs TRBV29-1 and TRBJ2-3, with 7 bases aligning to TRBD2. Trimming took 6 bases from V and 4 from J; bases not matched to a gene: 4. The germline gives CDR1 SQVTM, CDR2 ANQGSEA. The CDR3 is 12 amino acids. In nucleotides, the CDR3 is TGCAGCGTAGCGACTAGCTCAGATACGCAGTATTTT. This sequence encodes CSVATSSDTQYF.

The chain is built from TRBV24-1 and TRBJ2-3; D may be TRBD1 (6 bases). The CDR3 contains 14 residues. V shed 4 bases and J shed 3 bases, with 10 bases lying between them. CDR1 is KGHDR and CDR2 is SFDVKD in the germline V gene. CDR3 loop: CATSETGTTDTQYF. The DNA for the CDR3 is TGTGCCACCAGTGAAACAGGGACAACAGATACGCAGTATTTT.

The chain combines TRBV7-9 with TRBJ2-5; tentative D call: TRBD2 (5 bases). The CDR3 covers 16 residues. V shed 6 bases and J shed 5 bases, with 22 bases lying between them. Germline assignment: CDR1 SEHNR and CDR2 FQNEAQ (reference sequence). The CDR3 nucleotides read TGTGCCAGCAGGCCGGACTGGGCCTCCGGCCGGGAGACCCAGTACTTC. It yields the protein CASRPDWASGRETQYF.

This clonotype was detected a few times. This sequence joins TRBV20-1 and TRBJ2-1; 8 bases align to TRBD2. Unmatched junction bases numbered 14, after V lost 3 bases and J lost 4 bases. The CDR3 loop spans 17 amino acids. CDR1 and CDR2 from the germline V gene are DFQATT and SNEGSKA (reference sequence). The CDR3 sequence is CSASSHVGLALYNEQFF. In DNA form, the CDR3 reads TGCAGTGCTAGCTCCCACGTCGGACTAGCCTTATACAATGAGCAGTTCTTC.

The genes are TRBV12-3 or TRBV12-4 and TRBJ2-7; TRBD2 might be the D (6 bases). V dropped 7 bases and J dropped 2 bases, with 18 bases sitting between them. The CDR3 length is 15 residues. As DNA, the CDR3 is TGTGCCAGCACTCTTCGTGCGGGATCCCCCTACGAGCAGTACTTC. This sequence encodes CASTLRAGSPYEQYF.

The rearrangement links TRBV20-1 to TRBJ2-2; 8 bases are a match to TRBD2. The V and J ends lost 2 bases and 1 base, in that order; junction bases with no gene match: 0. Per the germline V gene, CDR1 is DFQATT and CDR2 is SNEGSKA (reference sequence). The CDR3 is made up of 14 amino acids. The CDR3 sequence is CSARLAGNTGELFF. CDR3 DNA sequence: TGCAGTGCTAGACTAGCGGGGAACACCGGGGAGCTGTTTTTT.

This clonotype has only a few counts. The J gene is TRBJ2-6, the V gene TRBV30, with D possibly being TRBD1 (5 bases). The length of the CDR3 is 14 residues. Germline assignment: CDR1 GTSNPN and CDR2 SVGIG (reference sequence). V dropped 7 bases and J dropped 0 bases, with 10 bases sitting between them. The CDR3 DNA sequence: TGTGCCTTTGCCCAGGGCTCTGGGGCCAACGTCCTGACTTTC. Encoded protein: CAFAQGSGANVLTF.

This clonotype was detected a few times. The chain recombines TRBV29-1 with TRBJ2-5, with D possibly matching TRBD1 (5 bases). The CDR3 runs 12 residues. Trimming removed 4 bases at V and 7 bases at J, with 13 bases between. Germline CDR1 is SQVTM and CDR2 is ANQGSEA. CDR3 protein: CSVVGRDGTQYF. CDR3 nucleotides: TGCAGCGTTGTCGGCAGGGATGGGACCCAGTACTTC.